The clone carrying this T cell receptor (beta chain) was detected once. The antigen is not known. Trimming cost V 6 bases and J 1 base, with 6 bases left between them. There are 11 residues in the CDR3. Germline CDR1 reads DFQATT; CDR2 reads SNEGSKA (reference sequence). This record belongs to a study of monozygotic twins with cystic fibrosis. Study-level results: Monozygotic CF twin pairs shared significantly more nucleotide-identical clonotypes than unrelated CF individuals did. In 13 of 16 pairs, V gene usage was closest to the co-twin's. Age, concordance and disease severity did not associate with shared CDR3 numbers.

Here immunoSEQ multiplex PCR was the method, and the copy in TCRdb shows in-frame clones only, minus some. The top ten clones hold 0.15% to 0.2% of a sample with 30,000 to 35,000 clones, about 96% of them seen once. Input material: blood. This clonotype was sampled from a girl aged 2-10 years with cystic fibrosis. This chain connects TRBV20-1 to TRBJ1-2; D unclear. In nucleotides, the CDR3 is TGCAGTGCAGGAGGTAACTATGGCTACACCTTC. Protein: CSAGGNYGYTF.